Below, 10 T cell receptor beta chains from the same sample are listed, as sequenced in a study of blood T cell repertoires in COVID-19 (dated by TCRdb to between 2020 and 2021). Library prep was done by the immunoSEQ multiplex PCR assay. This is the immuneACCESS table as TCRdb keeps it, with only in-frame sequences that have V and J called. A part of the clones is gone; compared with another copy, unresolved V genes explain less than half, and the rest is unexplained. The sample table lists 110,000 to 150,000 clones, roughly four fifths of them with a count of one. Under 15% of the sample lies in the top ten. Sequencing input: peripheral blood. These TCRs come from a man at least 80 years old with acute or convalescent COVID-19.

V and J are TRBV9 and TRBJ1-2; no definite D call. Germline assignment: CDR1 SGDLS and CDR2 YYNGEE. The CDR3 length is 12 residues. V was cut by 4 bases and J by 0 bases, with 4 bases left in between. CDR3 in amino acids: CASSPANYGYTF. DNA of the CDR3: TGTGCCAGCAGCCCTGCTAACTATGGCTACACCTTC.

The CDR3 reads CSASLPTGRKLFF. The CDR3 bases are TGCAGTGCTAGTCTGCCCACAGGGCGAAAACTGTTTTTT. This chain connects TRBV20-1 to TRBJ1-4; TRBD1 is a possible D gene (6 bases). CDR1 is DFQATT and CDR2 is SNEGSKA in the germline V gene (reference sequence). The CDR3 spans 13 residues. V was trimmed by 3 bases and J by 10 bases, leaving 15 bases between them.

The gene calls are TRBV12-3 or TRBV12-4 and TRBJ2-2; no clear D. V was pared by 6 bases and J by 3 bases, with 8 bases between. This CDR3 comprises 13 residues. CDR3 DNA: TGTGCCAGCAGCCTCCTATACACCGGGGAGCTGTTTTTT. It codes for CASSLLYTGELFF.

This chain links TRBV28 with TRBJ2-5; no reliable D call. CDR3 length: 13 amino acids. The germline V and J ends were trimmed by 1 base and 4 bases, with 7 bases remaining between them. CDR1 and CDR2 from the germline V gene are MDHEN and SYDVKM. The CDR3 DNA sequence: TGTGCCAGCAGTTTATCGGGTCCAGAGACCCAGTACTTC. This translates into CASSLSGPETQYF.

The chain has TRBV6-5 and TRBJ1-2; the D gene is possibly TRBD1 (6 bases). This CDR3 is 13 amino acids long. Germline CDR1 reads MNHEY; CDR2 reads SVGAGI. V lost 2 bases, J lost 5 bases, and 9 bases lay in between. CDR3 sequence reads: CASSYTTGYGYTF. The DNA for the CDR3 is TGTGCCAGCAGTTACACCACAGGGTATGGCTACACCTTC.

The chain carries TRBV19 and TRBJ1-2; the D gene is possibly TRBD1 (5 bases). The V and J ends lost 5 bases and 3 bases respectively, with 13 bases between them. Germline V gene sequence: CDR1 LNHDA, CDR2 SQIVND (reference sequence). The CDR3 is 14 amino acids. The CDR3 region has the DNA TGTGCCAGTAGTGCCGCTCCAGGGTACTATGGCTACACCTTC. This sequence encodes CASSAAPGYYGYTF. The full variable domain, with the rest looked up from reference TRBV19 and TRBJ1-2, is DGGITQSPKYLFRKEGQNVTLSCEQNLNHDAMYWYRQDPGQGLRLIYYSQIVNDFQKGDIAEGYSVSREKKESFPLTVTSAQKNPTAFYLCASSAAPGYYGYTFGSGTRLTVV.

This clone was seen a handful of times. In DNA, the CDR3 is TGCAGCGTCCGAGGCCAGGGTTTAAATCAGCCCCAGCATTTT. Amino acids: CSVRGQGLNQPQHF. The chain combines TRBV29-1 with TRBJ1-5; a possible D gene is TRBD1 (5 bases). V lost 6 bases and J lost 4, with 16 bases in between. The germline V gene has CDR1 SQVTM and CDR2 ANQGSEA. CDR3 length equals 14 residues.

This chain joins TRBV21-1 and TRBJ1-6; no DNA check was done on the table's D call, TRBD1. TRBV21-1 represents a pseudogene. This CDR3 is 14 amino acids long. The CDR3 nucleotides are TGTGCCATCCTCAGGTATTCCTATAATTCACCCCTCCACTTT. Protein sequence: CAILRYSYNSPLHF.

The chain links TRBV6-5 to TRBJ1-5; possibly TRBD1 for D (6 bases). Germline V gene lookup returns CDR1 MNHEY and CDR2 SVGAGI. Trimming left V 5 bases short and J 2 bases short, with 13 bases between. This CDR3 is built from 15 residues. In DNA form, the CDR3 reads TGTGCCAGCAGTATTGACAGGAATGGCAATCAGCCCCAGCATTTT. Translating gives CASSIDRNGNQPQHF.

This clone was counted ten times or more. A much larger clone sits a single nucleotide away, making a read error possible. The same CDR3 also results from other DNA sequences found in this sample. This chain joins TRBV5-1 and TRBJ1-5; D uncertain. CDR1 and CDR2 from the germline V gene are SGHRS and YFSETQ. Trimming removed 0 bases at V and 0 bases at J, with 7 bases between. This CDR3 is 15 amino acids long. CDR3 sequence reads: CASSLGQNSNQPQHF. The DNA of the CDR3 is TGCGCCAGCAGCTTGGGGCAGAATAGCAATCAGCCCCAGCATTTT.